Described below is a single T cell receptor beta chain sequence and its context. The record originates from a study of blood T cell repertoires in COVID-19. Background on the study: COVID-19 samples from acute and convalescent phases originated in the United States, Italy and Spain. T cells, B-cell-depleted T cells, or PBMCs supplied cDNA or gDNA.

Trimming at V came to 5 bases and at J to 7 bases, leaving 6 bases not matched to a gene. In germline, CDR1 is MDHEN, CDR2 SYDVKM. The CDR3 spans 13 residues. Under the authors' procedure: From reference gene primer amplification, estimates of nucleated cell counts were derived. TCRdb's table, derived via immunoSEQ multiplex PCR, lists solely in-frame clones and lacks some. V and J calls plus clone size are reproduced from that table; the DNA served to infer D and trimming. The data hold about 310,000 clones, with roughly 87% observed a single time. The rearrangement links TRBV28 to TRBJ1-1; 8 nucleotides match TRBD1. The origin of this receptor is a man aged 50-60 years with active or convalescent COVID-19. Specimen: peripheral blood. This CDR3 is CASSDTGGFEAFF. Written as DNA, the CDR3 is TGTGCCAGCAGTGACACAGGGGGATTTGAAGCTTTCTTT.